This T cell receptor (beta chain) was obtained from a study of graft-versus-host responses after intestinal transplantation. Study as a whole: Recipients were all induced with anti-thymocyte globulin, then given tacrolimus and steroids for roughly 3 years. General study results and limits: Those patients showing graft-donor T cell macrochimerism displayed high graft-versus-host to host-versus-graft clonal ratios in allografts. GvH clones were identified in recipient marrow, with some first appearing in ileum or blood. Early declines in HvG clones that occurred post-transplant were associated with peak circulating GvH clone levels.

On this clone itself: As yet, its antigen is unknown.

CDR1 is MNHNS, CDR2 SASEGT, per germline. V lost 4 bases, J lost 4 bases, and 8 bases lay in between. The CDR3 runs 14 residues. TCRdb's table, derived via immunoSEQ multiplex PCR, lists solely in-frame clones and lacks some. The sample comprises about 110,000 clones, 90% to 95% of which are singletons, and roughly 0.24% rests with the top ten. Here the sequenced sample was unstimulated CD4+ T cells sorted from spleen or lymph node cells, taken before transplant. This chain uses TRBV6-1 with TRBJ2-6; the D is unclear. This TCR came from a human donor who was the organ donor for an intestinal transplant. CDR3 coding DNA: TGTGCCAGCAGTGCGAACCGGGGGGCCAACGTCCTGACTTTC. It specifies CASSANRGANVLTF.